These 25 T cell receptor beta chains were sequenced from one sample in a study of blood T cells in healthy people across ages. Together with a sample-barcoded 5' primer, a J-beta primer mix was included in a second PCR lasting about 7 to 11 cycles. Using its own MiXCR run on the 5' RACE reads, TCRdb lists one record per CDR3 protein. This repertoire shows about 780,000 distinct CDR3 sequences, about 46% found once; its top ten account for over 15%. The sequencing input was blood. These TCRs come from a man at least 80 years old in good health.

This clonotype was recorded at least ten times. The chain joins TRBV27 to TRBJ1-6; TRBD1 agrees at 8 bases. Germline CDR1 and CDR2: MNHEY and SMNVEV (reference sequence). The J segment lost 6 bases and the V segment lost 5 bases, leaving 9 bases of the junction unmatched. This CDR3 spans 16 amino acids. The CDR3: CASSPWTGSGNSPLHF. The CDR3 DNA reads as TGTGCCAGCAGTCCATGGACAGGGAGTGGTAATTCACCCCTCCACTTT.

This clonotype has ten or more counts. Mismatch with germline at one junction end may stem from a read error. The chain combines TRBV28 with TRBJ1-2; the D is unclear. Germline V lookup: CDR1 MDHEN, CDR2 SYDVKM. The CDR3 covers 14 residues. CDR3 loop: CASSLEGGNYGYTF. CDR3 nucleotide sequence: TGCGCCAGCAGCTTGGAAGGCGGAAACTATGGCTACACCTTC.

J is TRBJ2-3 and V is TRBV6-2 or TRBV6-3, with 7 bases identical to TRBD2. Germline V gene sequence: CDR1 MNHEY, CDR2 SVGEGT. The CDR3 runs to 16 residues. The ends lost 0 bases at V and 2 bases at J; junction bases unmatched: 5. The CDR3: CASSYSKAGATDTQYF. In DNA form, the CDR3 reads TGTGCCAGCAGTTACTCGAAGGCGGGAGCCACAGATACGCAGTATTTT.

This rearrangement joins TRBV5-5 to TRBJ1-2; D is unresolved. CDR1 and CDR2 (germline): SGHKS, YYEKEE (reference sequence). V was clipped by 4 bases and J by 3 bases, with 13 bases between them. The CDR3 length is 14 residues. Written as DNA, the CDR3 is TGTGCCAGCAGCACCAAGGACGGATACTATGGCTACACCTTC. This encodes CASSTKDGYYGYTF.

In this sample, this clonotype turned up a few times. The CDR3 reads CASSQVTAAPQFF. As DNA, the CDR3 is TGCGCCAGCAGCCAAGTAACGGCGGCACCGCAGTTCTTC. The V and J genes are TRBV4-3 and TRBJ2-1; D is unresolved. Trimming pared 1 base from V and 12 bases from J, leaving 13 bases between. This CDR3 spans 13 amino acids. Germline CDR1 LGHNA, CDR2 YSLEER.

J is TRBJ2-4 and V is TRBV4-1; TRBD2 agrees at 16 bases. Per germline, CDR1 MGHRA and CDR2 YSYEKL. The CDR3 is 18 amino acids. V trimming: 4 bases; J trimming: 1 base; junction bases outside the gene matches: 4. The DNA of the CDR3 is TGCGCCAGCAGCCCGGGACTAGCGGGGGGGCGCGCCAAAAACATTCAGTACTTC. Protein product: CASSPGLAGGRAKNIQYF.

This clonotype appeared a few times. The V call is TRBV20-1, the J call TRBJ1-2, with a possible D match to TRBD1 (5 bases). Trimming shortened V by 4 bases and J by 2 bases, and 8 bases separated the two germline ends. Germline CDR1 DFQATT, CDR2 SNEGSKA (reference sequence). CDR3 length: 12 residues. The CDR3 loop is CSANRKNYGYTF. The CDR3 coding sequence is TGCAGTGCTAACAGGAAGAACTATGGCTACACCTTC.

The V call is TRBV2, the J call TRBJ2-5; D tentatively fits TRBD1 or TRBD2 (6 bases each). The CDR3 contains 12 residues. CDR1 is SNHLY and CDR2 is FYNNEI in the germline V gene. Trimming removed 8 bases from V and 11 bases from J, with 18 bases in between. In nucleotides, the CDR3 is TGTGCCAGCTCGGAGGGGGACAATGAGCAGTACTTC. Encoded protein: CASSEGDNEQYF.

Points on this clonotype: The junction departs from germline at one end; a sequencing error may be responsible. The CDR3 spells CASSKQGSSNRPQHF. The CDR3 DNA reads TGTGCCAGTAGTAAACAGGGGAGTAGCAATCGGCCCCAGCATTTT. The chain links TRBV19 to TRBJ1-5; TRBD1 aligns across 7 bases. CDR1 is LNHDA, CDR2 SQIVND, per germline (reference sequence). This CDR3 region has 15 residues.

The chain couples TRBV29-1 to TRBJ2-7, with unresolved D. Germline CDR1 reads SQVTM; CDR2 reads ANQGSEA. The CDR3 consists of 12 residues. V dropped 4 bases and J dropped 2 bases, with 9 bases sitting between them. CDR3 bases: TGCAGCGTTGGGCACACCACCTACGAGCAGTACTTC. It specifies CSVGHTTYEQYF.

The chain links TRBV12-3 or TRBV12-4 to TRBJ2-7, with 8 bases identical to TRBD1. The J call may be mistaken, given a closer DNA end match to TRBJ2-5. This CDR3 is built from 16 residues. CDR3 amino acids: CASSSRTGTPLETQYF. Written as DNA, the CDR3 is TGTGCCAGCAGTTCACGGACAGGGACTCCACTAGAGACCCAGTACTTC.

A few counts support this clonotype. The rearrangement links TRBV6-4 to TRBJ1-1; 7 nucleotides align to TRBD1. The CDR3 is made up of 14 amino acids. V lost 2 bases, J lost 5 bases, and 5 bases stayed unmatched. Germline V gene data show CDR1 as MRHNA and CDR2 as SNTAGT. The CDR3: CASSDTSRGTEAFF. DNA of the CDR3: TGTGCCAGCAGTGACACCAGCAGGGGGACTGAAGCTTTCTTT.

The chain is built from TRBV27 and TRBJ2-1; perhaps D is TRBD1 or TRBD2 (6 bases each). The CDR3 has 13 residues. The germline V and J ends were trimmed by 10 bases and 8 bases, with 18 bases remaining between them. Per the germline V gene, CDR1 is MNHEY and CDR2 is SMNVEV (reference sequence). The CDR3 protein is CAKTQGTGDEQFF. Here the CDR3 DNA reads TGTGCCAAAACGCAGGGGACTGGTGATGAGCAGTTCTTC.

This chain links TRBV5-1 with TRBJ1-2; D is undetermined. V was trimmed by 1 base and J by 5 bases, leaving 15 bases between them. CDR1 is SGHRS and CDR2 is YFSETQ in the germline V gene. The CDR3 is 15 amino acids. This chain's CDR3 is CASSLSPDLRYGYTF. CDR3 coding DNA: TGCGCCAGCAGCTTGTCCCCTGACCTTCGATATGGCTACACCTTC.

In regard to this clonotype: Given a much more abundant clone one base away, this may be a read error. V is TRBV5-1 and J is TRBJ2-7; 14 nucleotides match TRBD2. J gave up 7 bases and V 2 bases, and 5 bases lay outside the gene matches. Germline CDR1 reads SGHRS; CDR2 reads YFSETQ. The CDR3 spans 15 residues. CDR3 DNA sequence: TGCGCCAGCAGCTTCGGGACTAGCGGGAGCGATGAGCAGTACTTC. Translated, it gives CASSFGTSGSDEQYF.

This clonotype was recorded once. Possible read error: a much larger clone is one base away. The gene calls are TRBV7-2 and TRBJ2-5; no reliable D call. V was cut by 7 bases and J by 0 bases, with 6 bases left in between. Germline lookup yields CDR1 SGHTA and CDR2 FQGNSA. The CDR3 is made up of 12 amino acids. CDR3 coding DNA: TGTGCCAGCACCTCGTACCAAGAGACCCAGTACTTC. Translating it yields CASTSYQETQYF.

This clonotype was observed a few times. The chain is built from TRBV20-1 and TRBJ2-1; 8 bases fit TRBD2. The CDR3 extends over 16 amino acids. Germline V gene data show CDR1 as DFQATT and CDR2 as SNEGSKA (reference sequence). After removal of 6 bases from V and 1 base from J, the junction contained 11 bases not matched to a gene. CDR3 sequence: CSALRLASTSYNEQFF. Written as DNA, the CDR3 is TGCAGTGCACTGCGACTAGCGTCCACTTCCTACAATGAGCAGTTCTTC.

This clonotype was recorded at least ten times. This rearrangement joins TRBV10-3 to TRBJ2-7, with 12 bases matching TRBD1. V lost 6 bases to trimming and J lost 6 bases; unmatched junction nucleotides: 6. The CDR3 is made up of 14 amino acids. CDR1 is ENHRY and CDR2 is SYGVKD in the germline V gene. The CDR3 region has the DNA TGTGCCATCAGGAAGGGACAGGGGGCCTCCGAGCAGTACTTC. This sequence encodes CAIRKGQGASEQYF.

This sequence joins TRBV7-2 and TRBJ2-1; D may be TRBD1 or TRBD2 (6 bases each). Trimming cost V 7 bases and J 7 bases, with 14 bases left between them. The CDR3 contains 13 residues. CDR1 SGHTA and CDR2 FQGNSA come from the germline V gene. The DNA for the CDR3 is TGTGCCAGCACCGTAGGAGGGGGGAATGAGCAGTTCTTC. It specifies CASTVGGGNEQFF. Using reference TRBV7-2 and TRBJ2-1 for the parts outside the CDR3, the full variable domain is GAGVSQSPSNKVTEKGKDVELRCDPISGHTALYWYRQSLGQGLEFLIYFQGNSAPDKSGLPSDRFSAERTGGSVSTLTIQRTQQEDSAVYLCASTVGGGNEQFFGPGTRLTVL.

The V and J genes are TRBV2 and TRBJ1-5; 8 bases line up with TRBD1. The ends lost 6 bases at V and 2 bases at J; junction bases unmatched: 3. The CDR3 is 14 residues long. Germline CDR1 is SNHLY and CDR2 is FYNNEI. The CDR3 nucleotides are TGTGCCAGCAGGACGGACAGGGGCAATCAGCCCCAGCATTTT. It yields the protein CASRTDRGNQPQHF.

This clonotype was counted between two and nine times. The chain uses TRBV7-2 and TRBJ2-1, with D unresolved. CDR1 and CDR2 from the germline V gene are SGHTA and FQGNSA. The length of the CDR3 is 15 residues. The germline V and J ends were trimmed by 0 bases and 3 bases, with 9 bases remaining between them. Written as DNA, the CDR3 is TGTGCCAGCAGCTTAGCTCTAGAAGGCTACAATGAGCAGTTCTTC. This sequence encodes CASSLALEGYNEQFF.

This chain connects TRBV14 to TRBJ2-3; the match to TRBD1 covers 8 bases. The ends lost 2 bases at V and 4 bases at J; junction bases unmatched: 8. CDR3 length: 16 residues. The germline gives CDR1 SGHDN, CDR2 FVKESK. CDR3 in amino acids: CASSQPRLDRADTQYF. The CDR3 region has the DNA TGTGCCAGCAGCCAACCACGACTGGACAGGGCAGATACGCAGTATTTT.

The chain is built from TRBV7-9 and TRBJ2-1; no firm D call. Per germline, CDR1 SEHNR and CDR2 FQNEAQ (reference sequence). The CDR3 is 12 residues long. V was trimmed by 1 base and J by 15 bases, leaving 13 bases between them. The DNA for the CDR3 is TGTGCCAGCAGCTTAGAGGCCGGAATGACGTTCTTC. Its protein product is CASSLEAGMTFF.

The chain recombines TRBV21-1 with TRBJ2-5. The J call may not be correct, given that the DNA end is closer to TRBJ2-1. TRBV21-1 corresponds to a pseudogene. The CDR3 consists of 14 residues. The CDR3 here is CASSKDMYEETQFF. The CDR3 DNA sequence: TGTGCCAGCAGCAAAGATATGTACGAAGAGACCCAGTTCTTC.

This clonotype was detected only a few times. The rearrangement joins TRBV7-2 to TRBJ2-6; 8 nucleotides line up with TRBD2. V trimming: 6 bases; J trimming: 2 bases; junction bases outside the gene matches: 6. Germline V gives CDR1 SGHTA, CDR2 FQGNSA. This CDR3 spans 16 amino acids. The CDR3 loop is CASSHPAGAGANVLTF. CDR3 in DNA: TGTGCCAGCAGTCACCCAGCGGGGGCTGGGGCCAACGTCCTGACTTTC.